The 9 T cell receptor beta chains below were found in one sample sequenced in a study of shared T cell receptors in the human thymus. Sequencing used immunoSEQ multiplex PCR; TCRdb keeps in-frame clones, though not all of them. The sample carries 700,000 or so clones, 80% to 90% recorded once. Another study also made use of these data, one on human thymus T cells.

Material: thymocytes. All receptors derive from a girl younger than two with a congenital heart defect.

This clone was picked up one time. The chain employs TRBV4-3 and TRBJ1-5; 8 bases are shared with TRBD1. Germline CDR1 LGHNA, CDR2 YSLEER. The V and J ends lost 0 bases and 4 bases, in that order; junction bases with no gene match: 5. This CDR3 has 16 residues. The CDR3 DNA is TGCGCCAGCAGCCAAGAAGAAACAGGGGGTAATCAGCCCCAGCATTTT. Amino acid sequence: CASSQEETGGNQPQHF.

V is TRBV18 and J is TRBJ1-1; unclear D gene. The germline gives CDR1 KGHSH, CDR2 LQKENI. V shed 6 bases and J shed 0 bases, with 11 bases lying between them. The CDR3 runs 14 residues. The CDR3 loop is CASSFGEMNTEAFF. CDR3 in DNA: TGTGCCAGCTCGTTTGGAGAGATGAACACTGAAGCTTTCTTT.

The chain has TRBV6-5 and TRBJ2-7, with D perhaps TRBD1 (6 bases). V lost 6 bases, J lost 0 bases, and 15 bases lay in between. Germline values: CDR1 MNHEY, CDR2 SVGAGI. This CDR3 has 15 amino acids. In DNA, the CDR3 is TGTGCCAGCAGGGCACCGGGACAACACTCCTACGAGCAGTACTTC. Its translation: CASRAPGQHSYEQYF.

The chain combines TRBV5-5 with TRBJ1-2; D is unclear. Per the germline V gene, CDR1 is SGHKS and CDR2 is YYEKEE (reference sequence). This CDR3 contains 14 residues. Trimming pared 0 bases from V and 4 bases from J, leaving 10 bases between. CDR3 residues: CASSLVWQAYGYTF. Written as DNA, the CDR3 is TGTGCCAGCAGCTTGGTGTGGCAGGCCTATGGCTACACCTTC.

The chain links TRBV9 to TRBJ2-7; D is unresolved. With 4 bases removed from V and 3 bases from J, the gap between germline ends came to 11 bases. The CDR3 length is 13 residues. CDR1 and CDR2 from the germline V gene are SGDLS and YYNGEE. In DNA, the CDR3 is TGTGCCAGCAGCCCATTAGAGGACTACGAGCAGTACTTC. Protein product: CASSPLEDYEQYF.

The count of this clone is one. J is TRBJ1-1 and V is TRBV9; a possible D gene is TRBD1 (5 bases). From germline, CDR1 is SGDLS and CDR2 YYNGEE. The CDR3 has 12 amino acids. V was shortened by 3 bases and J by 7 bases, with 10 bases between the two germline ends. This CDR3 reads CASSEWRGEAFF. CDR3 bases: TGTGCCAGCAGCGAGTGGAGGGGTGAAGCTTTCTTT.

This sequence joins TRBV9 and TRBJ2-5; TRBD2 matches at 14 bases. Germline V CDR1 and CDR2: SGDLS, YYNGEE. The ends lost 0 bases at V and 5 bases at J; junction bases unmatched: 9. There are 18 residues in the CDR3. The CDR3, as DNA: TGTGCCAGCAGCGTAGCGGGACTAGCGGGAGCTACGAGGGAGACCCAGTACTTC. It codes for CASSVAGLAGATRETQYF.

This chain uses TRBV19 with TRBJ2-7, with D uncertain. This CDR3 region has 13 residues. The ends were cut back, 5 bases at V and 7 bases at J, with 15 bases in the middle. Germline V gives CDR1 LNHDA, CDR2 SQIVND (reference sequence). CDR3: CASSRSHPGEQYF. In DNA, the CDR3 is TGTGCCAGTAGTCGATCTCACCCCGGTGAGCAGTACTTC.

The chain links TRBV5-1 to TRBJ2-6; 9 nucleotides line up with TRBD1. Per the germline V gene, CDR1 is SGHRS and CDR2 is YFSETQ. The V and J ends lost 5 bases and 7 bases, in that order; junction bases with no gene match: 13. This CDR3 is 17 amino acids long. CDR3 in amino acids: CASRGTGFLFEANVLTF. In DNA form, the CDR3 reads TGCGCCAGCAGGGGGACAGGGTTCCTCTTTGAAGCCAACGTCCTGACTTTC.